Shown below are 26 T cell receptor beta chains from a single sample sequenced in a study of T cell responses to AZD1222 COVID-19 vaccine. Sequencing used immunoSEQ multiplex PCR; TCRdb keeps in-frame clones, though not all of them. The sample holds about 160,000 clones, 80% to 95% seen once. The specimen comprised peripheral blood, sampled 28 days after the second AZD1222 dose. The receptor source for this set is an adult who received the AZD1222 COVID-19 vaccine.

The rearrangement joins TRBV29-1 to TRBJ2-3, with TRBD2 identical over 10 bases. Germline assignment: CDR1 SQVTM and CDR2 ANQGSEA. V trimming: 4 bases; J trimming: 0 bases; junction bases outside the gene matches: 13. CDR3 length: 18 residues. Written as DNA, the CDR3 is TGCAGCGTTGTAGCTCCCAGCGGGAGGGCCCGGAGCACAGATACGCAGTATTTT. It yields the protein CSVVAPSGRARSTDTQYF.

This rearrangement joins TRBV29-1 to TRBJ1-1; unclear D gene. Between the trimmed V and J ends, which lost 1 base and 4 bases, there was a span of 4 bases. In germline, CDR1 is SQVTM, CDR2 ANQGSEA. The CDR3 sequence is 11 residues long. CDR3 region: CSVEGATEAFF. The DNA of the CDR3 is TGCAGCGTTGAAGGGGCCACTGAAGCTTTCTTT.

The J gene is TRBJ2-7, the V gene TRBV20-1; D uncertain. CDR3 length: 11 residues. V lost 3 bases and J lost 2, with 5 bases in between. Germline CDR1 is DFQATT and CDR2 is SNEGSKA (reference sequence). CDR3 protein: CSASIAYEQYF. The CDR3 nucleotides read TGCAGTGCTAGTATCGCCTACGAGCAGTACTTC.

The chain joins TRBV27 to TRBJ1-6, with TRBD1 as a possible D gene (5 bases). The CDR3 runs to 17 residues. CDR1 is MNHEY, CDR2 SMNVEV, per germline (reference sequence). Trimming stripped 5 bases from V and 11 bases from J, with 25 bases between. This chain's CDR3 is CASSLDPGGANLPPLHF. In nucleotides, the CDR3 is TGTGCCAGCAGTCTAGACCCTGGTGGGGCCAATTTGCCACCCCTCCACTTT.

The chain carries TRBV12-5 and TRBJ1-2; D is unclear. The CDR3 loop spans 13 amino acids. Trimming shortened V by 1 base and J by 4 bases, and 7 bases separated the two germline ends. Germline V lookup: CDR1 LGHNT, CDR2 FRNRAP. The CDR3 sequence: CASGLGAAYGYTF. CDR3 nucleotides: TGTGCTAGTGGTTTGGGGGCAGCCTATGGCTACACCTTC.

The genes are TRBV11-2 and TRBJ2-7, with 10 bases aligning to TRBD2. CDR3 length equals 18 residues. Germline V gene sequence: CDR1 SGHAT, CDR2 FQNNGV. Trimming cost V 0 bases and J 2 bases; bases outside gene matches: 10. CDR3 sequence: CASSLDMTSGSRPYEQYF. In nucleotides, the CDR3 is TGTGCCAGCAGCTTAGATATGACTAGCGGGTCCCGACCCTACGAGCAGTACTTC.

This chain links TRBV10-2 with TRBJ2-5; D unresolved. In germline, CDR1 is WSHSY, CDR2 SAAADI. The length of the CDR3 is 12 residues. With 4 bases removed from V and 5 bases from J, the gap between germline ends came to 8 bases. CDR3 in DNA: TGCGCCAGCAGTGTTGTTGGGGAGACCCAGTACTTC. It translates to CASSVVGETQYF.

The chain links TRBV20-1 to TRBJ2-1; 7 nucleotides agree with TRBD1. CDR3 length: 14 amino acids. With V trimmed by 3 bases and J by 7 bases, 9 bases remained unmatched. Germline CDR1 reads DFQATT; CDR2 reads SNEGSKA (reference sequence). CDR3 sequence reads: CSASSATQGNEQFF. The CDR3 coding sequence is TGCAGTGCTAGTAGTGCTACACAGGGGAATGAGCAGTTCTTC.

The chain carries TRBV11-2 and TRBJ1-3, with D perhaps matching TRBD1 (6 bases). The ends were cut back, 4 bases at V and 2 bases at J, with 12 bases in the middle. The CDR3 loop spans 15 amino acids. The germline V gene encodes CDR1 SGHAT and CDR2 FQNNGV. This CDR3 is CASSSRGLTGNTIYF. CDR3 nucleotide sequence: TGTGCCAGCAGCTCCAGGGGATTAACTGGAAACACCATATATTTT.

The genes are TRBV7-9 and TRBJ1-1, with TRBD1 matching 9 bases. The CDR3 is 16 amino acids. Germline CDR1 reads SEHNR; CDR2 reads FQNEAQ (reference sequence). V shed 5 bases and J 3 bases; nucleotides not matched to a gene: 10. The CDR3 nucleotides read TGTGCCAGCAGCCTATGGGACAGGGTTCTTTACACTGAAGCTTTCTTT. Its protein product is CASSLWDRVLYTEAFF.

This rearrangement joins TRBV5-8 to TRBJ2-1, with a tentative D call TRBD2 (5 bases). The CDR3 sequence is 15 residues long. CDR1 is SGHTS and CDR2 is YDEGEE in the germline V gene. V was cut by 2 bases and J by 0 bases, with 9 bases left in between. The CDR3 coding sequence is TGTGCCAGCAGCTTAATTGGGAGCTCCTACAATGAGCAGTTCTTC. Residues: CASSLIGSSYNEQFF.

This chain links TRBV28 with TRBJ2-1; tentative D call: TRBD2 (5 bases). CDR3 length: 15 amino acids. Trimming removed 3 bases at V and 6 bases at J, with 15 bases between. Germline CDR1 and CDR2: MDHEN and SYDVKM. This CDR3 reads CASSFSSASRNEQFF. CDR3 nucleotides: TGTGCCAGCAGTTTCAGCAGCGCTAGCCGCAATGAGCAGTTCTTC.

This chain uses TRBV29-1 with TRBJ2-3; 10 bases align to TRBD1. Trimming took 7 bases from V and 5 from J; bases not matched to a gene: 6. CDR1 and CDR2 (germline): SQVTM, ANQGSEA. The CDR3 has 13 amino acids. CDR3 bases: TGCAGCGCCAGGACAGGGGGTCGAGATACGCAGTATTTT. It codes for CSARTGGRDTQYF.

V gene TRBV27 combines with J gene TRBJ1-5; 7 nucleotides line up with TRBD1. J lost 1 base, V lost 4 bases, and 4 bases had no gene match. The CDR3 extends over 15 amino acids. CDR1 and CDR2 from the germline V gene are MNHEY and SMNVEV (reference sequence). The CDR3 loop reads CASSSRGTSNQPQHF. CDR3 bases: TGTGCCAGCAGTTCCAGGGGGACAAGCAATCAGCCCCAGCATTTT.

In this sample, this clone turned up once. The DNA for the CDR3 is TGTGCCAGCCGAATCACCGCAACTAATGAAAAACTGTTTTTT. Its translation is CASRITATNEKLFF. The gene calls are TRBV2 and TRBJ1-4; no firm D call. V shed 8 bases and J shed 0 bases, with 10 bases lying between them. The germline V gene has CDR1 SNHLY and CDR2 FYNNEI. This CDR3 spans 14 amino acids.

V usage is TRBV28 and J usage is TRBJ1-5; D call uncertain. The CDR3 length is 18 residues. V lost 5 bases and J lost 0, with 20 bases in between. Germline V gene data show CDR1 as MDHEN and CDR2 as SYDVKM. The CDR3 DNA sequence: TGTGCCAGCAGTGCCCGGCCACCGGCTACCTATAGCAATCAGCCCCAGCATTTT. Translated: CASSARPPATYSNQPQHF.

The chain links TRBV4-2 to TRBJ2-7; weak D call: TRBD2 (6 bases). The V end lost 1 base, the J end lost 4 bases, and 14 bases lay between the germline ends. The germline gives CDR1 LGHNA, CDR2 YNFKEQ. The CDR3 extends over 15 amino acids. The CDR3 region has the DNA TGTGCCAGCAGCCAAGTGGCCGGGAGTGGGTACGAGCAGTACTTC. Translation: CASSQVAGSGYEQYF.

The chain links TRBV6-5 to TRBJ1-3; 8 bases line up with TRBD1. The V segment lost 11 bases and the J segment 1 base; nucleotides outside the gene matches: 7. The length of the CDR3 is 14 residues. Germline V CDR1 and CDR2: MNHEY, SVGAGI. CDR3 residues: CASQTGVSGNTIYF. In nucleotides, the CDR3 is TGTGCCTCACAGACAGGGGTGTCTGGAAACACCATATATTTT.

The chain employs TRBV11-2 and TRBJ1-4; D is undetermined. Deletions cut 1 base from V and 0 bases from J, with 9 bases between. Germline V gene data show CDR1 as SGHAT and CDR2 as FQNNGV. The CDR3 is made up of 16 amino acids. CDR3 loop: CASSLALDTTNEKLFF. CDR3 nucleotide sequence: TGTGCCAGCAGCTTAGCATTGGATACAACTAATGAAAAACTGTTTTTT.

The V and J genes are TRBV7-9 and TRBJ1-2; D remains unclear. CDR3 size: 15 residues. Germline V gives CDR1 SEHNR, CDR2 FQNEAQ (reference sequence). V lost 3 bases to trimming and J lost 6 bases, with 17 bases between them. The CDR3 DNA reads TGTGCCAGCAGCTTGAGGCAGCCCGAAAGTGATGGCTACACCTTC. Translating gives CASSLRQPESDGYTF.

This chain connects TRBV2 to TRBJ1-5; D may be TRBD1 (6 bases). V lost 5 bases and J lost 6, with 11 bases in between. Germline V gene lookup returns CDR1 SNHLY and CDR2 FYNNEI. This CDR3 comprises 13 residues. The CDR3 region is CASSLDRSQPQHF. In DNA, the CDR3 is TGTGCCAGCAGTCTAGACAGGTCTCAGCCCCAGCATTTT.

The chain is built from TRBV5-1 and TRBJ1-6; tentatively, D is TRBD1 (5 bases). V lost 7 bases to trimming and J lost 10 bases, with 18 bases between them. This CDR3 contains 14 residues. Germline assignment: CDR1 SGHRS and CDR2 YFSETQ. CDR3 bases: TGCGCCAGCCACCTGAGCGGGGCCGGATCACCCCTCCACTTT. Translation: CASHLSGAGSPLHF.

The V call is TRBV5-1, the J call TRBJ2-1; 12 bases are shared with TRBD2. The V gene's germline CDR1 is SGHRS and CDR2 YFSETQ. The CDR3 runs to 15 residues. V shed 3 bases and J 7 bases; nucleotides not matched to a gene: 5. The DNA of the CDR3 is TGCGCCAGCAGCTGGACTAGCGGGACCCTAAATGAGCAGTTCTTC. Translating it yields CASSWTSGTLNEQFF.

The rearrangement links TRBV30 to TRBJ2-7; 10 nucleotides align to TRBD1. The CDR3 is 15 amino acids. V shed 2 bases and J 6 bases; nucleotides not matched to a gene: 10. Per germline, CDR1 GTSNPN and CDR2 SVGIG (reference sequence). The CDR3 loop reads CAWSQGQGTRSEQYF. CDR3 bases: TGTGCCTGGAGTCAGGGACAGGGGACCAGGAGCGAGCAGTACTTC. The full variable domain, completed using reference TRBV30 and TRBJ2-7, is SQTIHQWPATLVQPVGSPLSLECTVEGTSNPNLYWYRQAAGRGLQLLFYSVGIGQISSEVPQNLSASRPQDRQFILSSKKLLLSDSGFYLCAWSQGQGTRSEQYFGPGTRLTVT.

The gene calls are TRBV9 and TRBJ1-4; D is perhaps TRBD1 (5 bases). The V gene's germline CDR1 is SGDLS and CDR2 YYNGEE. This CDR3 is built from 14 residues. The V end lost 3 bases, the J end lost 5 bases, and 11 bases lay between the germline ends. CDR3 DNA: TGTGCCAGCAGCGCCGGGACCCTAAATGAAAAACTGTTTTTT. As protein: CASSAGTLNEKLFF. Full variable domain (outside the CDR3, taken from reference TRBV9 and TRBJ1-4): DSGVTQTPKHLITATGQRVTLRCSPRSGDLSVYWYQQSLDQGLQFLIQYYNGEERAKGNILERFSAQQFPDLHSELNLSSLELGDSALYFCASSAGTLNEKLFFGSGTQLSVL.

CDR3 region: CASRQNSGNTIYF. CDR3 bases: TGTGCCAGCCGACAGAACTCTGGAAACACCATATATTTT. V and J are TRBV27 and TRBJ1-3, with D tentatively TRBD1 (5 bases). The length of the CDR3 is 13 residues. The germline CDR1 and CDR2 sequences are MNHEY and SMNVEV (reference sequence). The ends were cut back, 8 bases at V and 0 bases at J, with 8 bases in the middle.